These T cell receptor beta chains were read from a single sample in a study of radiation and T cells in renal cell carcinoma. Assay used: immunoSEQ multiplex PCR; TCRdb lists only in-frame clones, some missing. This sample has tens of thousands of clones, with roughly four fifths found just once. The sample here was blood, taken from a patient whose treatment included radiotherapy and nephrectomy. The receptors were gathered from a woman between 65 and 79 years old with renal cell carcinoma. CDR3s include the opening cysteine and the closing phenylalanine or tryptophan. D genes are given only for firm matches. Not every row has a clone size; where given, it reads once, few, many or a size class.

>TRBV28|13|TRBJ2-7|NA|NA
CASSLPESAEQYF
TGTGCCAGCAGTTTGCCAGAGTCTGCGGAGCAGTACTTC
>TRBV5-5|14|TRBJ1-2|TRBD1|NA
CASSFRDSTMGYTF
TGTGCCAGCAGCTTCCGGGACAGTACTATGGGCTACACCTTC
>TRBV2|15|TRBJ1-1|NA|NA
CASSDGGTLNTEAFF
TGTGCCAGCAGCGACGGTGGGACCCTTAACACTGAAGCTTTCTTT
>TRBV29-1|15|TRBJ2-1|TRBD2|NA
CSFRVGSGYPNEQFF
TGCAGCTTCAGGGTTGGTAGCGGGTACCCCAATGAGCAGTTCTTC
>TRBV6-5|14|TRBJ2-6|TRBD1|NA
CASRRQGGANVLTF
TGTGCCAGCAGGCGACAGGGAGGGGCCAACGTCCTGACTTTC
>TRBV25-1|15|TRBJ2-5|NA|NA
CASSEPVSNQETQYF
TGTGCCAGCAGTGAGCCCGTGAGTAACCAAGAGACCCAGTACTTC
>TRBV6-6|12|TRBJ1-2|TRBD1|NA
CASGGQGFGYTF
TGTGCCAGCGGGGGACAGGGGTTTGGCTACACCTTC
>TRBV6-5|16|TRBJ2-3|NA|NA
CASSYQGTRVTDTQYF
TGTGCCAGCAGTTACCAAGGGACCCGGGTGACAGATACGCAGTATTTT
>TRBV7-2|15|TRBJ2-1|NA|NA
CASSLDRSAYNEQFF
TGTGCCAGCAGCTTAGATCGCAGCGCCTACAATGAGCAGTTCTTC
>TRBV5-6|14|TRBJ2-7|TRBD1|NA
CASSWGQGIYEQYF
TGTGCCAGCAGCTGGGGACAGGGTATTTACGAGCAGTACTTC
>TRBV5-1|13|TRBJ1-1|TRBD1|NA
CASSRDRLTEAFF
TGCGCCAGCAGTCGGGACAGACTCACTGAAGCTTTCTTT
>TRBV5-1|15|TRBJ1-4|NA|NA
CASSLGRATNEKLFF
TGCGCCAGCAGCCTAGGAAGGGCGACTAATGAAAAACTGTTTTTT
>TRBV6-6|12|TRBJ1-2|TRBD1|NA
CASAGQGSGYTF
TGTGCCAGCGCTGGACAGGGGTCTGGCTACACCTTC
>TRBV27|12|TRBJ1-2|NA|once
CASRSREGGYTF
TGTGCCAGCAGGTCCAGGGAGGGCGGCTACACCTTC
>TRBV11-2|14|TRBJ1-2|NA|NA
CASSFGRSNYGYTF
TGTGCCAGCAGCTTTGGGAGAAGTAACTATGGCTACACCTTC
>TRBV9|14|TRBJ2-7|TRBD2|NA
CASTPGEGRYEQYF
TGTGCCAGCACTCCGGGGGAGGGCCGATACGAGCAGTACTTC
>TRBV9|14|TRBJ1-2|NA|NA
CASSVGRTRGGYTF
TGTGCCAGCAGCGTAGGCAGGACGAGGGGTGGCTACACCTTC
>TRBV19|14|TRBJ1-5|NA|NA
CASSLTGNNQPQHF
TGTGCCAGTAGTCTTACAGGGAACAATCAGCCCCAGCATTTT
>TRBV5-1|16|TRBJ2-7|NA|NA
CASSLAALELGYEQYF
TGCGCCAGCAGCTTGGCGGCCCTTGAATTGGGGTACGAGCAGTACTTC
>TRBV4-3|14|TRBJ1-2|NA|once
CASSQDRTNGGYTF
TGCGCCAGCAGCCAAGATCGGACCAACGGGGGCTACACCTTC
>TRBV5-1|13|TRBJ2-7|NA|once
CASSFTVSYEQYF
TGCGCCAGCAGCTTTACCGTCTCCTACGAGCAGTACTTC
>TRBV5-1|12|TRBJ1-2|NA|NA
CASSYGGNGYTF
TGCGCCAGCAGCTACGGGGGTAATGGCTACACCTTC
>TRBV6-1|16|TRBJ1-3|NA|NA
CASSVERLQNGNTIYF
TGTGCCAGCAGTGTAGAGAGACTACAGAATGGAAACACCATATATTTT
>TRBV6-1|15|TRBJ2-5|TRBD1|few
CASSEGDRALKTQYF
TGTGCCAGCAGTGAAGGTGACAGGGCGTTAAAGACCCAGTACTTC
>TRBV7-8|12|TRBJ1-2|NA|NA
CASSLTGYGYTF
TGTGCCAGCAGCTTAACAGGGTATGGCTACACCTTC
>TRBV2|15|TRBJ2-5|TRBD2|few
CASSGGTSGVETQYF
TGTGCCAGCAGTGGAGGGACTAGCGGGGTTGAGACCCAGTACTTC
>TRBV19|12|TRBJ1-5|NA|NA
CASSIGDQPQHF
TGTGCCAGTAGTATAGGGGATCAGCCCCAGCATTTT
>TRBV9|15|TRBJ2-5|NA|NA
CASSVGSGYQETQYF
TGTGCCAGCAGCGTAGGGAGCGGGTACCAAGAGACCCAGTACTTC
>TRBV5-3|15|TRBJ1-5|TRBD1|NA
CARTCVGGRNQPQHF
TGTGCCAGAACCTGTGTAGGGGGCCGCAATCAGCCCCAGCATTTT
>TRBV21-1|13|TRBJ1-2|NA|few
CASSPQGDYGYTF
TGTGCCAGCAGCCCCCAGGGAGACTATGGCTACACCTTC
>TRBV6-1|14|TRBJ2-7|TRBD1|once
CASSPTGASYEQYF
TGTGCCAGCAGCCCGACAGGGGCGAGCTACGAGCAGTACTTC
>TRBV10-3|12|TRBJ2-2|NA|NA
CAIRSNTGELFF
TGTGCCATCAGGTCGAACACCGGGGAGCTGTTTTTT
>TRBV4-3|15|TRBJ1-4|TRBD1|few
CASSQTGTGYEKLFF
TGCGCCAGCAGCCAAACCGGGACAGGGTATGAAAAACTGTTTTTT
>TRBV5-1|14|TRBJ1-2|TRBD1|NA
CASGLSTGAYGYTF
TGCGCCAGCGGGCTATCGACAGGGGCCTATGGCTACACCTTC
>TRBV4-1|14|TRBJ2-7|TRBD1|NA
CASSQDNRGYEQYF
TGCGCCAGCAGCCAAGATAACAGGGGCTACGAGCAGTACTTC
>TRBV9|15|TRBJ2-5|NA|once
CASSVWGSSGETQYF
TGTGCCAGCAGCGTGTGGGGGTCTTCGGGGGAGACCCAGTACTTC
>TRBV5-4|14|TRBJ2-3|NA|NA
CASSFSVDTDTQYF
TGTGCCAGCAGCTTTAGCGTAGACACAGATACGCAGTATTTT
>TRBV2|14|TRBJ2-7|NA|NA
CASSEGGSSYEQYF
TGTGCCAGCAGTGAGGGGGGCAGCTCCTACGAGCAGTACTTC
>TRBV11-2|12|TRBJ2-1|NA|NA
CASSLSGNEQFF
TGTGCCAGCAGCTTAAGTGGCAATGAGCAGTTCTTC
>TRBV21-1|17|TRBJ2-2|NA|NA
CASSKTEQGNGAGELFF
TGTGCCAGCAGCAAAACCGAACAGGGAAATGGTGCCGGGGAGCTGTTTTTT
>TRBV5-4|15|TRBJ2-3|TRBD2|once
CASSDLAGATDTQYF
TGTGCCAGCAGCGATCTAGCGGGGGCCACAGATACGCAGTATTTT
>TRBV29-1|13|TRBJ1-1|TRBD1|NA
CSASGTAYTEAFF
TGCAGCGCTTCCGGGACAGCCTACACTGAAGCTTTCTTT
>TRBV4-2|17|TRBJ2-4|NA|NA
CASSQDLEAVAKNIQYF
TGTGCCAGCAGCCAAGATCTGGAGGCTGTAGCCAAAAACATTCAGTACTTC
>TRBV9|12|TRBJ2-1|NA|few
CASSGAYNEQFF
TGTGCCAGCAGCGGGGCCTACAATGAGCAGTTCTTC
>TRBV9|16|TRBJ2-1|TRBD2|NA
CASSVSQTSGGEEQFF
TGTGCCAGCAGCGTAAGTCAGACTAGCGGGGGAGAAGAGCAGTTCTTC
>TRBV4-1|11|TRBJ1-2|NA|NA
CASSQGGGYTF
TGCGCCAGCAGCCAAGGCGGTGGCTACACCTTC
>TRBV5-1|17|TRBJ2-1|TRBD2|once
CASSTGLAGGPHNEQFF
TGCGCCAGCAGCACGGGACTAGCGGGGGGGCCCCACAATGAGCAGTTCTTC
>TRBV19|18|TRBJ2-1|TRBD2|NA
CASSTDPRTSGRAAEQFF
TGTGCCAGTAGTACCGACCCCCGGACTAGCGGGAGGGCCGCTGAGCAGTTCTTC